These 6 T cell receptor beta chains originate from one sample sequenced in a study of regulatory T cells in long-lasting Graves disease. To make TCR beta libraries, researchers used iRepertoire HTBI primers and Arm-PCR of CDR3 regions. TCRdb processed the multiplex PCR reads anew with MiXCR; each CDR3 protein has one entry. The table records hundreds of thousands of distinct CDR3 sequences, 16% of them present only once. As for time point: newly diagnosed GD, antithyroid drugs for less than 3 months. RNA extracted from PBMCs served as the sequencing template. The sample also formed part of further work on T cells in Graves' hyperthyroidism and ophthalmopathy.

This sample comprised peripheral blood mononuclear cells (PBMCs), obtained at new diagnosis, from a patient treated with antithyroid drugs. These receptors were taken from a middle-aged man with Graves disease.

This clonotype was seen many times. The chain combines TRBV10-3 with TRBJ2-3, with D uncertain. V was shortened by 6 bases and J by 2 bases, with 12 bases between the two germline ends. Germline V gives CDR1 ENHRY, CDR2 SYGVKD. The CDR3 has 14 amino acids. The CDR3 sequence is CAIRGVQPTDTQYF. The DNA for the CDR3 is TGTGCCATCAGGGGTGTACAGCCCACAGATACGCAGTATTTT.

This clonotype came up a few times. The J gene is TRBJ2-7, the V gene TRBV20-1; 9 bases agree with TRBD1. The CDR3 length is 15 residues. The germline V gene has CDR1 DFQATT and CDR2 SNEGSKA (reference sequence). J was trimmed by 5 bases and V by 7 bases; bases with no gene match: 15. The CDR3, as DNA: TGCAGTGGTACAGGGGGCGCTAATTACCTAAACGAGCAGTACTTC. It codes for CSGTGGANYLNEQYF.

This clonotype was seen ten or more times. CDR3 sequence reads: CASSRDSAPYEQYF. The DNA for the CDR3 is TGTGCCAGCAGCCGAGACTCAGCCCCCTACGAGCAGTACTTC. The V gene is TRBV11-1, the J gene TRBJ2-7; no clear D. The CDR3 has 14 amino acids. The V gene lost 5 bases and the J gene lost 2 bases, with 13 bases spanning the gap. Germline V gene data show CDR1 as SGHAT and CDR2 as FQDESV (reference sequence).

This clonotype was picked up a small number of times. The chain links TRBV10-3 to TRBJ2-3; D gene uncertain. The germline CDR1 and CDR2 sequences are ENHRY and SYGVKD. The CDR3 totals 16 residues. V dropped 0 bases and J dropped 1 base, with 11 bases sitting between them. CDR3 sequence reads: CAISESLLVGTDTQYF. CDR3 nucleotides: TGTGCCATCAGTGAGTCCCTCTTAGTGGGCACAGATACGCAGTATTTT.

The genes are TRBV6-1 and TRBJ2-1, with unresolved D. There are 14 residues in the CDR3. The germline V gene has CDR1 MNHNS and CDR2 SASEGT. The V end was cut by 1 base, the J end by 7 bases, with 11 bases between. CDR3 loop: CASSEGGSWNEQFF. The CDR3 DNA follows: TGTGCCAGCAGTGAAGGGGGTAGCTGGAATGAGCAGTTCTTC.

This clonotype occurred a few times. This chain uses TRBV6-1 with TRBJ1-3, with unresolved D. V was clipped by 5 bases and J by 4 bases, with 12 bases between them. Germline CDR1 is MNHNS and CDR2 is SASEGT. The CDR3 contains 14 residues. The CDR3 spells CASSQSDSGNTIYF. Here the CDR3 DNA reads TGTGCCAGCAGTCAAAGCGACTCGGGAAACACCATATATTTT.